A selection of T cell receptor beta chains follows, all from one sample in a study of cytomegalovirus exposure and HLA in healthy donors. Sequencing used immunoSEQ multiplex PCR; TCRdb keeps in-frame clones, though not all of them. Here the sample spans approximately 190,000 clones, 82% being singletons. Sequenced material: PBMCs. Source of these receptors: a boy between 2 and 10 years old in good health and CMV-seronegative. The CDR3 runs from the conserved cysteine through the conserved F or W. Each record gives: V gene, CDR3 protein.

>TRBV20-1
CSARSGAGYTF
>TRBV7-2
CASSLGQYYNQPQHF
>TRBV7-2
CASSSGRGYTF
>TRBV5-1
CASSRDRFQETQYF
>TRBV18
CASSRGRHTIYF
>TRBV7-3
CASSPGLAGTGELFF
>TRBV5-1
CASSLTGLNNQPQHF
>TRBV18
CASSPLNLQGRNTEAFF
>TRBV10-2
CASRPGQDVGGYTF
>TRBV5-1
CASRLGPPTDTQYF
>TRBV5-6
CASSLDPSGGKSYEQYF
>TRBV20-1
CSATRLETQYF
>TRBV27
CASSSLPGETQYF
>TRBV10-3
CAISESRNEQFF
>TRBV29-1
CSVSSRFTDTQYF
>TRBV5-1
CASSWLAGENEQFF
>TRBV4-2
CASSQMDTAYEQYF
>TRBV5-6
CASSLRGSQETQYF
>TRBV7-9
CASSSTSGVTDTQYF
>TRBV9
CASSVEDGTGNYGYTF
>TRBV7-6
CASSPYTGELFF
>TRBV5-1
CASSLEGVSSYNEQFF
>TRBV7-6
CASSFRPLAGGTPDTQYF
>TRBV4-1
CASSQDLWGVRLGNNEQFF
>TRBV7-2
CASSLVVGANVLTF
>TRBV5-1
CASSPATVSGGGETQYF
>TRBV9
CASSGAAYGYTF
>TRBV5-5
CASSLDWDRATEAFF
>TRBV6-6
CASSSQETQYF
>TRBV4-1
CASSQFRAGGHTGELFF
>TRBV7-9
CASSWATQGIDTEAFF
>TRBV9
CASSTQGAGNTIYF
>TRBV5-6
CASSRFGRAGLGGYTF
>TRBV4-3
CASSHRTGTEWLYGYTF
>TRBV7-9
CASSPPGQYYGYTF
>TRBV19
CASRRGRQGVEKLFF
>TRBV4-2
CASSPPLGAGEDEQYF
>TRBV11-3
CASSLIAKIYGYTF